This T cell receptor beta chain was sequenced during a study of cytomegalovirus exposure and HLA in healthy donors. General study findings and limits: Several of the most significant clusters appeared linked to common viral pathogens, based on a later analysis.

The study sampled nominally healthy donors, though unrecorded immune exposures were likely. Points on this clone: Antigen: not known.

The CDR3 runs to 15 residues. The germline CDR1 and CDR2 sequences are SGHRS and YFSETQ. J lost 2 bases, V lost 6 bases, and 10 bases had no gene match. PCR was performed using 60 Vbeta and 13 Jbeta primers. The table came from immunoSEQ multiplex PCR; TCRdb's copy has only in-frame clones and leaves some out. The sample shows hundreds of thousands of clones, around four fifths of them seen only once. Sequences were obtained from PBMCs. This TCR derives from a male donor in good health and CMV-seronegative. The chain is built from TRBV5-1 and TRBJ2-7; 8 bases match TRBD1. CDR3 in amino acids: CASKNGTGPTYEQYF. Written as DNA, the CDR3 is TGCGCCAGCAAGAATGGGACAGGCCCGACCTACGAGCAGTACTTC.